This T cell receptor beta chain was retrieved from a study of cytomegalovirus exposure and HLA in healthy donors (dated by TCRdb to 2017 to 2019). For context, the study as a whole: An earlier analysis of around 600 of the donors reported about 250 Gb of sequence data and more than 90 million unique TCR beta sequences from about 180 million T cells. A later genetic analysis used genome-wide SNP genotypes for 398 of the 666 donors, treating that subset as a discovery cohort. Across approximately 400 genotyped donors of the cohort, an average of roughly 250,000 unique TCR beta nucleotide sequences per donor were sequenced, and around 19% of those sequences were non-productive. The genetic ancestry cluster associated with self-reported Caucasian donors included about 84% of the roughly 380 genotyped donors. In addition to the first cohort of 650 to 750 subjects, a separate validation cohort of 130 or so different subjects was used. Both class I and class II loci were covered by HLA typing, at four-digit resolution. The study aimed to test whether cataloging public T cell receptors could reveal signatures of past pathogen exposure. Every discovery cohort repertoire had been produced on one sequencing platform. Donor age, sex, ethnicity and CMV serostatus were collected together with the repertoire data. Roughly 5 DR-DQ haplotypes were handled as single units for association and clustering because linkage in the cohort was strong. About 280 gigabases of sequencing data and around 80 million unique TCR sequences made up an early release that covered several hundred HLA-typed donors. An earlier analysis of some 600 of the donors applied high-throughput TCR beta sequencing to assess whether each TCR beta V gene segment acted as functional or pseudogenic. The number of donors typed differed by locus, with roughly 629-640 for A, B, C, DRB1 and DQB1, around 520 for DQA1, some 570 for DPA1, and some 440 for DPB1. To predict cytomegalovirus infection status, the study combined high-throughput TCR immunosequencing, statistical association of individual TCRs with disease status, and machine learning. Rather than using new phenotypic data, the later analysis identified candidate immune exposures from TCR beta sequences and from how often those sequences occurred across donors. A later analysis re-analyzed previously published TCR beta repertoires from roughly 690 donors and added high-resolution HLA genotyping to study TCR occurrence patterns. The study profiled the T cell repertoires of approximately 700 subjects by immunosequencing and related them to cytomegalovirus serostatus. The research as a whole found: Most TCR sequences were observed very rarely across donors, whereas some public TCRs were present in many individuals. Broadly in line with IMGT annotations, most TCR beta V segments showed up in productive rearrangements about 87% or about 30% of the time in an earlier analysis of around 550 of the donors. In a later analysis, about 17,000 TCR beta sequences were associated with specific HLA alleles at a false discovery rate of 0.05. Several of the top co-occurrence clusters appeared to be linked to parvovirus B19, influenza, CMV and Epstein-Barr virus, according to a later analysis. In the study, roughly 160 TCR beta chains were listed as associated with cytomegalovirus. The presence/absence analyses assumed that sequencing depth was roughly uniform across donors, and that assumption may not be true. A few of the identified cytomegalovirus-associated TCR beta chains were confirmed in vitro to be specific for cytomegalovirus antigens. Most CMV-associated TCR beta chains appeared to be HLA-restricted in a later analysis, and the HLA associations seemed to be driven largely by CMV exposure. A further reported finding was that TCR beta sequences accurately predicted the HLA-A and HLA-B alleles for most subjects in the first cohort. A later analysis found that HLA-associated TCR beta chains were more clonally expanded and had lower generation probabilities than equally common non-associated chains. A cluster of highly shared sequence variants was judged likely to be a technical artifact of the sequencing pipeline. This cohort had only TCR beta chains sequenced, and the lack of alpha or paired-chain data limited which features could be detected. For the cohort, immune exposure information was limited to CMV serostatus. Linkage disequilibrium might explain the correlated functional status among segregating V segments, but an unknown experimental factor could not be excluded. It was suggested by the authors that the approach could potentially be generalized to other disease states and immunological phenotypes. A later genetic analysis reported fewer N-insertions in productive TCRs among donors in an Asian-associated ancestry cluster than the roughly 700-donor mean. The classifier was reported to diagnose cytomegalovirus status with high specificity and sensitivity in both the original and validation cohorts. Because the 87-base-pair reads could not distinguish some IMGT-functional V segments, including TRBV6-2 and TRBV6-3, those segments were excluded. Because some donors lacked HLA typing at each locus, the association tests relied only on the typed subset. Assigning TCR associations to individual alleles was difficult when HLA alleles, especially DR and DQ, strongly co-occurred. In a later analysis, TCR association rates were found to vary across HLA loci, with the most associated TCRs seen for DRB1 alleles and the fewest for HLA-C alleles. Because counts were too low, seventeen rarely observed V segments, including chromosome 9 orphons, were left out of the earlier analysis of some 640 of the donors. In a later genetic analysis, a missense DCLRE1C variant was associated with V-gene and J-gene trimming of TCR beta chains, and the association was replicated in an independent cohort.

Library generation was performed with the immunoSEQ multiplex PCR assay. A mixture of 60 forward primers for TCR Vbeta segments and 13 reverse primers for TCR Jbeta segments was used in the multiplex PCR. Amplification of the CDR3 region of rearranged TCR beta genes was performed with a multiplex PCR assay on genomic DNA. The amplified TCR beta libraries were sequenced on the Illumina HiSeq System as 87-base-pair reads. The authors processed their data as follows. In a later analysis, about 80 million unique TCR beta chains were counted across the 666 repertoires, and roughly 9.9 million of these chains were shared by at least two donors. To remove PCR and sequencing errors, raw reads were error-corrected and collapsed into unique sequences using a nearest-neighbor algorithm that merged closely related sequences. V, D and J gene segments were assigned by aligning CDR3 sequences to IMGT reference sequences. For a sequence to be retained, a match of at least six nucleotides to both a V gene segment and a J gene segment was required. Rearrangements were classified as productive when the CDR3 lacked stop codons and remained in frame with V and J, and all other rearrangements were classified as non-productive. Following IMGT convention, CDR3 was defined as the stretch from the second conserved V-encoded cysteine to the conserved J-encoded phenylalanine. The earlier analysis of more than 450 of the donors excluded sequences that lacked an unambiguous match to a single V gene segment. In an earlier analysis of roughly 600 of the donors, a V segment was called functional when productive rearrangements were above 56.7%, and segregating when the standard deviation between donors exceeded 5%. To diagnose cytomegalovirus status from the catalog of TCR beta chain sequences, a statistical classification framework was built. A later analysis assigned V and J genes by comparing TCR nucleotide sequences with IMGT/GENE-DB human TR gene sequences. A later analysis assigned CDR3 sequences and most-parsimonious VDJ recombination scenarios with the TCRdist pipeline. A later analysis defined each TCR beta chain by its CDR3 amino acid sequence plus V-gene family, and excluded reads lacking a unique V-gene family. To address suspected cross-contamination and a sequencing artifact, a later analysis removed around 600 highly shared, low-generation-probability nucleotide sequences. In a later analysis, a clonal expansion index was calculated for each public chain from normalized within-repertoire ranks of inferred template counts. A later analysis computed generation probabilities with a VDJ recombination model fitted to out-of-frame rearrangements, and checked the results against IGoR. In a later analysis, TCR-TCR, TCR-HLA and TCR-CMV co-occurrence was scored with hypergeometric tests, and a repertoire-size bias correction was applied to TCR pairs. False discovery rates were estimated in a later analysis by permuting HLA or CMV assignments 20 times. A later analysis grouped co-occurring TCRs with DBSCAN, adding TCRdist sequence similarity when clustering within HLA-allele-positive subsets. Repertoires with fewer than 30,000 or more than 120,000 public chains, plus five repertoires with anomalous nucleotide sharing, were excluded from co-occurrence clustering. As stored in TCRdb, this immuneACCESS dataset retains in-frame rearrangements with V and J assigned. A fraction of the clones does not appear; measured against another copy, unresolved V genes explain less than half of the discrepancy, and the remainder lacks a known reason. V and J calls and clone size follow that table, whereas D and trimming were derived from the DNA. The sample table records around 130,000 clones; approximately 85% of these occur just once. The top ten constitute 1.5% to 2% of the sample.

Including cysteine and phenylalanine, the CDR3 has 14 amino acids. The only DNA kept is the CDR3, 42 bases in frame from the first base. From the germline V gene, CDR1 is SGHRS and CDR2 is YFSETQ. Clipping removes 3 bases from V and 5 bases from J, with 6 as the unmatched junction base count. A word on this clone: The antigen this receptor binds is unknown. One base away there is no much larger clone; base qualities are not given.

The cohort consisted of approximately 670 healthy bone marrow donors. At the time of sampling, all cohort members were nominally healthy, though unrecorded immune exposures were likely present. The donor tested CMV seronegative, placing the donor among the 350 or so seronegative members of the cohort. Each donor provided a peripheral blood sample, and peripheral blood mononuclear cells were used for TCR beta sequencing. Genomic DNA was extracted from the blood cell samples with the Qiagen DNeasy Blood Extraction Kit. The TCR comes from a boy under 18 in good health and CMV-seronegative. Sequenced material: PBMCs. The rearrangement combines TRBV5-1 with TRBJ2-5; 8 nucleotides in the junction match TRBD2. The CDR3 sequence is CASSWRGAEETQYF. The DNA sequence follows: TGCGCCAGCAGCTGGCGGGGGGCTGAGGAGACCCAGTACTTC.